The clone carrying this T cell receptor (beta chain) was counted at least ten times. What it binds is not known. The data were obtained in a study of T cells after yellow fever vaccination. Study as a whole: Fractions containing few cells were prepared with SMART-Seq v4 Ultra Low Input. Study-wide results and caveats: Clones from primary vaccination mostly reappeared after the booster (less than 98% CD4, about 88% CD8). In FACS-sorted repertoires, abundant clonotypes from the bulk population could appear as contaminants.

The CDR3 covers 11 residues. Germline CDR1 and CDR2: GTSNPN and SVGIG (reference sequence). V was shortened by 5 bases and J by 7 bases, with 11 bases between the two germline ends. One entry per CDR3 protein results from TCRdb running MiXCR on the 5' RACE reads. Seen here are tens of thousands of distinct CDR3 sequences, around 4.6% observed once, and the top ten hold about two fifths. The origin of this receptor is a man aged 25-40 years who received the YFV17D yellow fever vaccine. The V and J genes are TRBV30 and TRBJ1-2; D is possibly TRBD1 (5 bases). The sequences come from CD8+ T cells sorted from PBMCs, collected 10 days after the yellow fever booster vaccination. The CDR3 DNA is TGTGCCTGGCAGGGTCTTGGTGGCTACACCTTC. This gives the protein CAWQGLGGYTF.